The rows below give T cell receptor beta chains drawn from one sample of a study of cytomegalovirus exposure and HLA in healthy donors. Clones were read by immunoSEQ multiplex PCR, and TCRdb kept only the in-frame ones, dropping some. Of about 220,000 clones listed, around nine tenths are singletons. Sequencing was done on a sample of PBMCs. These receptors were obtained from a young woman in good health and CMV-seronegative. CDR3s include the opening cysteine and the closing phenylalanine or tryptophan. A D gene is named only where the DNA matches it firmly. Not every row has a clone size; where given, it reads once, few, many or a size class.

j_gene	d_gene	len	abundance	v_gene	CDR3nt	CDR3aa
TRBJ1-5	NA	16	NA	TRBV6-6	TGTGCCAGCAGTACGGGGGTTGGGCAAATCAATCAGCCCCAGCATTTT	CASSTGVGQINQPQHF
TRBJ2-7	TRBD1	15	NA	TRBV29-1	TGCAGCGTTGAATCGGGGACAGCGGTCTCCTACGAGCAGTACTTC	CSVESGTAVSYEQYF
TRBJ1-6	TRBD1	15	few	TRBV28	TGTGCCAGCAGCCCCGGGACAGTGATTAATTCACCCCTCCACTTT	CASSPGTVINSPLHF
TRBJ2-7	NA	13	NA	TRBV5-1	TGCGCCAGCAGCTTGGTACAGTCCTACGAGCAGTACTTC	CASSLVQSYEQYF
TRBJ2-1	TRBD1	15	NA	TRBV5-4	TGTGCCAGCAGCCGTAGGACAGGGAATATCTATGAGCAGTTCTTC	CASSRRTGNIYEQFF
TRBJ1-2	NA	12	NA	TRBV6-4	TGTGCCAGCAGGGACAGCCAAGCGGGCTACACCTTC	CASRDSQAGYTF
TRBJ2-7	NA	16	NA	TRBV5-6	TGTGCCAGCAGCTTGGCCACTTCAGTCAGGCTGGGCGAGCAGTACTTC	CASSLATSVRLGEQYF
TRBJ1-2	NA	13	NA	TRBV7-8	TGTGCCAGCAGCTTACAGGGTAGCGGTGGCTACACCTTC	CASSLQGSGGYTF
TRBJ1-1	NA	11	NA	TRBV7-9	TGTGCCAGCGCCAGGAACACTGAAGCTTTCTTT	CASARNTEAFF
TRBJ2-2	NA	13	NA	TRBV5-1	TGCGCCAGCAGCTTGGGTTCGGGCGGGGAGCTGTTTTTT	CASSLGSGGELFF
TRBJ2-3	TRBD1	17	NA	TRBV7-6	TGTGCCAGCACCTCAAGACAGGGCGCCCCCCTCACAGATACGCAGTATTTT	CASTSRQGAPLTDTQYF
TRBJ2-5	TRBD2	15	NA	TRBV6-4	TGTGCCAGCAGTGAGACTAGCGGGAGGCACGAGACCCAGTACTTC	CASSETSGRHETQYF
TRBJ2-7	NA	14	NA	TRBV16	TGTGCCAGCAGCCAGTCGGCGGACTCCTACGAGCAGTACTTC	CASSQSADSYEQYF
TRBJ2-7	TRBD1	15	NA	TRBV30	TGTGCCTGGAGCCAACAGGGGGTAGGTCACTACGAGCAGTACTTC	CAWSQQGVGHYEQYF
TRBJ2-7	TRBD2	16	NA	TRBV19	TGTGCCAGTAGTTCCTCTAGCGGGAGGTTCTCCTACGAGCAGTACTTC	CASSSSSGRFSYEQYF
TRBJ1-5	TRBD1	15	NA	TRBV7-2	TGTGCCAGCAGCTTAGCACGAGACAGGGATCAGCCCCAGCATTTT	CASSLARDRDQPQHF
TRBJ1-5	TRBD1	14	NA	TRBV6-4	TGTGCCAGCAGTGAGACAGGGGAGGGGCAGCCCCAGCATTTT	CASSETGEGQPQHF
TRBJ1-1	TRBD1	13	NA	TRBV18	TGTGCCAGCTCACCACCGATGACAGGGTACGCTTTCTTT	CASSPPMTGYAFF
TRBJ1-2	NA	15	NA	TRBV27	TGTGCCAGCAGGGAAGAAACCCTAGCTAACTATGGCTACACCTTC	CASREETLANYGYTF
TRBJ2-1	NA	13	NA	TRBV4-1	TGCGCCAGCAGCCCAGTGTCCGGGGTTGAGCAGTTCTTC	CASSPVSGVEQFF
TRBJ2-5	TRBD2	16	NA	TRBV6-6	TGTGCCAGCATCGATCTTGTAGCGGGGGGCGACGAGACCCAGTACTTC	CASIDLVAGGDETQYF
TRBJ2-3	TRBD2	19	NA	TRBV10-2	TGCGCCAGCAGTGGGTCGGGACTAGCGGGTATTGGATCCACAGATACGCAGTATTTT	CASSGSGLAGIGSTDTQYF
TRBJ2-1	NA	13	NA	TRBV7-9	TGTGCCAGCAGCTTAAGCGGTACCAATGAGCAGTTCTTC	CASSLSGTNEQFF
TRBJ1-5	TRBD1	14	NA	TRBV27	TGTGCCAGCAGTTGGACAGGGATCAATCAGCCCCAGCATTTT	CASSWTGINQPQHF
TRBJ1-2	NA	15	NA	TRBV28	TGTGCCAGTCGTGAGTTGCCTCAATCGGGCTATGGCTACACCTTC	CASRELPQSGYGYTF
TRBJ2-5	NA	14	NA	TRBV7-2	TGTGCCAGCAGCTTCTTGGGGGGGCCTGAGACCCAGTACTTC	CASSFLGGPETQYF
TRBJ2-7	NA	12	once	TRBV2	TGTGCCGCCTCCGACAGGCGAACGAAGCAGTACTTC	CAASDRRTKQYF
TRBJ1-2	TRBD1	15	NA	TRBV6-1	TGTGCCAGCAGTGCCGCGCCAGGGGGTGGCTATGGCTACACCTTC	CASSAAPGGGYGYTF
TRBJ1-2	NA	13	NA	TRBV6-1	TGTGCCAGCAGGGCCAGGGTGAACTATGGCTACACCTTC	CASRARVNYGYTF
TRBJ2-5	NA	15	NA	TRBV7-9	TGTGCCAGCAGCTTTGGGACTGCCCTTAAAGAGACCCAGTACTTC	CASSFGTALKETQYF
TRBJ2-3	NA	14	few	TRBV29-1	TGCAGCGCGACGTGGTCACTAGCAGGCGAGACGCAGTATTTT	CSATWSLAGETQYF
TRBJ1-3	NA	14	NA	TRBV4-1	TGCGCCAGCAGCAACAGGGTACACCGACACACCATATATTTT	CASSNRVHRHTIYF
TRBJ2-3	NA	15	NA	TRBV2	TGTGCCAGCAGTGACCCGGGGGGCTACACAGATACGCAGTATTTT	CASSDPGGYTDTQYF
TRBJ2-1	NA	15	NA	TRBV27	TGTGCCAGCAGTTGGGTATGGCGGGGGCCGAGGGAGCAGTTCTTC	CASSWVWRGPREQFF
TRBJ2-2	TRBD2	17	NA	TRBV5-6	TGTGCCAGCAGCCGCCGCCCACATAGCGGGATGGGCGGGGAGCTGTTTTTT	CASSRRPHSGMGGELFF
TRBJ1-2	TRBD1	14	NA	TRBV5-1	TGCGCCAGCAGCTTGGAAGGACAGGACTATGGCTACACCTTC	CASSLEGQDYGYTF
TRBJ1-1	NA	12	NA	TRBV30	TGTGCCTGGATGAGGGAGAACACTGAAGCTTTCTTT	CAWMRENTEAFF
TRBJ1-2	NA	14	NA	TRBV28	TGTGCCAGCAGTCTCAGGGTTTCTTGGGCTGGCTACACCTTC	CASSLRVSWAGYTF
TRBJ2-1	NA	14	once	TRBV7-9	TGTGCCAGCAGGGACAGAGGCTCCTACAATGAGCAGTTCTTC	CASRDRGSYNEQFF
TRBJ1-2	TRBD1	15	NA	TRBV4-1	TGCGCCAGCAGCCCCCGACAGGGTGGAGGCTATGGCTACACCTTC	CASSPRQGGGYGYTF
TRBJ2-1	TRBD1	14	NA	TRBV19	TGTGCCAGTAGTATAAGGGGTTCAGGGGGCGAGCAGTTCTTC	CASSIRGSGGEQFF
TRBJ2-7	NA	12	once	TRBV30	TGTGCCTTTAACAGGGGAGGCGACGAGCAGTACTTC	CAFNRGGDEQYF
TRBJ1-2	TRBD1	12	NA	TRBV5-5	TGTGCCAGCAGCTTGGAGCTGGGACAGAGACTCTTC	CASSLELGQRLF
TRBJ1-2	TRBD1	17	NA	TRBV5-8	TGTGCCAGCAGCTCCCGTAGTAAGGGGGCCCCCAACTATGGCTACACCTTC	CASSSRSKGAPNYGYTF
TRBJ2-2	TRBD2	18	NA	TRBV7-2	TGTGCCAGCAGCTTAGGTCTGGCGGGAGGGCCGAAGGTCGGGGAGCTGTTTTTT	CASSLGLAGGPKVGELFF
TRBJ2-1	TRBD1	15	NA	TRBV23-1	TGCGCCAGCTACCCTGTAGGACAGGGGGTGGATGAGCAGTTCTTC	CASYPVGQGVDEQFF
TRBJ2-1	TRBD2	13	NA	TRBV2	TGTGCCAGGAGACTAGCGGGAGAAGTTGAGCAGTTCTTC	CARRLAGEVEQFF
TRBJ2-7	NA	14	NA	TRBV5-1	TGCGCCAGCAGCTTGACGGGAGACGACTACGAGCAGTACTTC	CASSLTGDDYEQYF
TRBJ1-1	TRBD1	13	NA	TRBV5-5	TGTGCCAGCAGCTCTACAGGGGGGACTGAAGCTTTCTTT	CASSSTGGTEAFF
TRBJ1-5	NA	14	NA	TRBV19	TGTGCCAGTAGTATAGTCCGGTTACCTCGGCCCCAGCATTTT	CASSIVRLPRPQHF
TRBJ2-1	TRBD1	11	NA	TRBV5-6	TGTGCCAGCAGCTCGAACAGGGGACAGTTCTTC	CASSSNRGQFF
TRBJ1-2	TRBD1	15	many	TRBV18	TGTGCCAGCTCACCCGGACAGGAGAGGAGTCGCGGCTACACCTTC	CASSPGQERSRGYTF
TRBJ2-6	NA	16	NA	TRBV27	TGTGCCAGCAGTTTAAACAGGGTATCTGGGGCCAACGTCCTGACTTTC	CASSLNRVSGANVLTF
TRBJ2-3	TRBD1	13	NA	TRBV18	TGTGCCAGCTCACCGGACAGGGTAGATACGCAGTATTTT	CASSPDRVDTQYF
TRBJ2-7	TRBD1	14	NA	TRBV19	TGTGCCAGTAGTCATGACAGGGGGCGCGACGAGCAGTACTTC	CASSHDRGRDEQYF
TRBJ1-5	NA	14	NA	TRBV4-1	TGCGCCAGCAGCCAAGATGGGGAGACGGCGCCCCAGCATTTT	CASSQDGETAPQHF
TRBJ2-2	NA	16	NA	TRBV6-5	TGTGCCAGCAGTTACTCGCCGGGGTCGAACACCGGGGAGCTGTTTTTT	CASSYSPGSNTGELFF
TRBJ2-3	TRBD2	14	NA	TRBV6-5	TGTGCCAGCTCTCTAGCGGTTAGCACAGATACGCAGTATTTT	CASSLAVSTDTQYF
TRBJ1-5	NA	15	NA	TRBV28	TGTGCCAGCAATTCAGGGGCTTATAGCAATCAGCCCCAGCATTTT	CASNSGAYSNQPQHF
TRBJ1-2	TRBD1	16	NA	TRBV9	TGTGCCAGCAGCGTTTTGGACAGGCCCCGGGACTATGGCTACACCTTC	CASSVLDRPRDYGYTF